These 26 T cell receptor beta chains were all obtained from the same sample, sequenced in a study of T cell responses to AZD1222 COVID-19 vaccine. The protocol was immunoSEQ multiplex PCR, while the TCRdb copy is restricted to in-frame clones and leaves out a portion. The table lists about 64,000 clones, about nine tenths of them singletons, with more than 6% in the top ten. The sequences come from peripheral blood, collected 28 days after the second dose of the MenACWY control vaccine. The receptors come from an adult who received the MenACWY meningococcal vaccine as a control.

This clone appeared a few times. This sequence joins TRBV2 and TRBJ2-5; D remains ambiguous. Trimming shortened V by 1 base and J by 2 bases, and 8 bases separated the two germline ends. Germline V CDR1 and CDR2: SNHLY, FYNNEI. This CDR3 contains 14 residues. The CDR3 here is CASSEDYLQETQYF. The CDR3 DNA is TGTGCCAGCAGTGAAGACTACCTACAAGAGACCCAGTACTTC.

The chain is built from TRBV5-4 and TRBJ1-2; weak D call: TRBD1 (6 bases). The V end lost 0 bases, the J end lost 2 bases, and 8 bases lay between the germline ends. The CDR3 covers 14 residues. Germline values: CDR1 SGHNT, CDR2 YYREEE (reference sequence). The CDR3 DNA follows: TGTGCCAGCAGCTTGGGACAGGACAACTATGGCTACACCTTC. It yields the protein CASSLGQDNYGYTF.

This chain's CDR3 is CASSYAQAGEQYF. Here the CDR3 DNA reads TGTGCCAGCAGTTACGCGCAAGCCGGCGAGCAGTACTTC. This chain connects TRBV6-6 to TRBJ2-7, with unresolved D. Trimming cost V 2 bases and J 6 bases, with 11 bases left between them. The CDR3 spans 13 residues. From germline, CDR1 is MNHNY and CDR2 SVGAGI (reference sequence).

The chain joins TRBV6-5 to TRBJ2-5; D gene uncertain. V lost 8 bases and J 5 bases, leaving 6 bases between the germline ends. Germline loops: CDR1 MNHEY, CDR2 SVGAGI. The CDR3 spans 10 residues. CDR3: CASLGETQYF. In DNA, the CDR3 is TGTGCCAGCCTGGGTGAGACCCAGTACTTC.

The chain joins TRBV6-1 to TRBJ1-2, with TRBD1 as a possible D gene (5 bases). This CDR3 spans 13 amino acids. CDR1 and CDR2 (germline): MNHNS, SASEGT. Trimming removed 2 bases at V and 8 bases at J, with 12 bases between. CDR3 coding DNA: TGTGCCAGCAGTGAATGGGTGGGGGGAGGCTACACCTTC. It encodes CASSEWVGGGYTF.

The chain has TRBV5-6 and TRBJ1-2; tentative D call: TRBD1 (6 bases). The germline CDR1 and CDR2 sequences are SGHDT and YYEEEE. The V gene lost 3 bases and the J gene lost 7 bases, with 10 bases spanning the gap. The CDR3 has 12 amino acids. CDR3 loop: CASSSKGVGYTF. The CDR3, as DNA: TGTGCCAGCAGCTCCAAGGGGGTTGGCTACACCTTC.

The chain carries TRBV30 and TRBJ1-5; TRBD1 matches 10 bases. CDR1 GTSNPN and CDR2 SVGIG come from the germline V gene (reference sequence). CDR3 length equals 15 residues. J lost 4 bases, V lost 3 bases, and 6 bases had no gene match. CDR3 coding DNA: TGTGCCTGGAGCGGAGACAGGGGGCGAAATCAGCCCCAGCATTTT. Amino acids: CAWSGDRGRNQPQHF.

The chain couples TRBV25-1 to TRBJ1-5; a weak D match, TRBD1 (5 bases). Germline V gene data show CDR1 as MGHDK and CDR2 as SYGVNS. V was pared by 3 bases and J by 9 bases, with 15 bases between. The CDR3 spans 14 residues. The CDR3 nucleotides are TGTGCCAGCAGTGATAGGGACCTCGGAGGGCCCCAGCATTTT. Protein: CASSDRDLGGPQHF.

The chain combines TRBV12-3 or TRBV12-4 with TRBJ1-2, with a tentative D call TRBD1 (6 bases). This CDR3 comprises 13 residues. V lost 5 bases to trimming and J lost 8 bases, with 15 bases between them. In DNA form, the CDR3 reads TGTGCCAGCAGTGACGGGACACCGTGGGGCTACACCTTC. Amino acid sequence: CASSDGTPWGYTF.

The chain couples TRBV5-4 to TRBJ2-2; D might be TRBD1 (6 bases). From germline, CDR1 is SGHNT and CDR2 YYREEE (reference sequence). There are 16 residues in the CDR3. The V gene lost 3 bases and the J gene lost 6 bases, with 18 bases spanning the gap. CDR3 in DNA: TGTGCCAGCAGCTGGGGGCAGGGGCGCCTGGCCGGGGAGCTGTTTTTT. It translates to CASSWGQGRLAGELFF. The complete variable domain, with remaining parts taken from reference TRBV5-4 and TRBJ2-2, reads ETGVTQSPTHLIKTRGQQVTLRCSSQSGHNTVSWYQQALGQGPQFIFQYYREEENGRGNFPPRFSGLQFPNYSSELNVNALELDDSALYLCASSWGQGRLAGELFFGEGSRLTVL.

The rearrangement uses TRBV10-3 and TRBJ1-2, with D unclear. This CDR3 comprises 14 residues. The V end was cut by 4 bases, the J end by 0 bases, with 9 bases between. Germline-derived CDR1 and CDR2 are ENHRY and SYGVKD. This CDR3 reads CAISVTVSNYGYTF. The CDR3 DNA follows: TGTGCCATCAGTGTTACAGTTTCTAACTATGGCTACACCTTC.

The V gene is TRBV19, the J gene TRBJ2-7, with TRBD2 identical over 8 bases. V was pared by 5 bases and J by 7 bases, with 10 bases of the junction left unmatched. Per germline, CDR1 LNHDA and CDR2 SQIVND (reference sequence). This CDR3 region has 14 residues. CDR3 in amino acids: CASSRRGGLREQYF. CDR3 DNA: TGTGCCAGTAGTCGCCGGGGGGGACTTCGAGAGCAGTACTTC.

The rearrangement links TRBV30 to TRBJ1-1, with D unresolved. The CDR3 is made up of 15 amino acids. Germline loops: CDR1 GTSNPN, CDR2 SVGIG (reference sequence). Trimming removed 0 bases from V and 0 bases from J, with 11 bases in between. CDR3 in DNA: TGTGCCTGGAGTGTCCCGGGAGCCATGAACACTGAAGCTTTCTTT. Amino acid sequence: CAWSVPGAMNTEAFF.

The genes are TRBV27 and TRBJ2-7; tentatively, D is TRBD2 (6 bases). The CDR3 runs to 15 residues. V was shortened by 0 bases and J by 0 bases, with 9 bases between the two germline ends. The V gene's germline CDR1 is MNHEY and CDR2 SMNVEV (reference sequence). CDR3 sequence: CASSLSGLNSYEQYF. CDR3 in DNA: TGTGCCAGCAGTTTATCGGGACTTAACTCCTACGAGCAGTACTTC.

This chain links TRBV28 with TRBJ1-2, with D hard to call. Germline V gives CDR1 MDHEN, CDR2 SYDVKM. V was clipped by 7 bases and J by 3 bases, with 15 bases between them. The CDR3 runs to 14 residues. The CDR3 region is CASTPGRGDYGYTF. The CDR3 coding sequence is TGTGCCAGCACGCCCGGCCGGGGTGACTATGGCTACACCTTC.

V usage is TRBV3-1 (or the pseudogene TRBV3-2) and J usage is TRBJ2-5; 16 bases match TRBD2. CDR1 and CDR2 (germline): LGHDT, YNNKEL (reference sequence). Trimming at V came to 7 bases and at J to 5 bases, leaving 7 bases not matched to a gene. The CDR3 has 16 residues. The CDR3 DNA reads TGTGCCAGCACGGGACTAGCGGGAGGGCCTAGGGAGACCCAGTACTTC. This encodes CASTGLAGGPRETQYF.

The V gene is TRBV7-9, the J gene TRBJ1-2, with no clear D. CDR1 SEHNR and CDR2 FQNEAQ come from the germline V gene (reference sequence). CDR3 size: 14 residues. V lost 0 bases, J lost 8 bases, and 13 bases lay in between. CDR3 residues: CASSLAAGFEGYTF. The CDR3 bases are TGTGCCAGCAGCTTAGCCGCTGGGTTTGAGGGCTACACCTTC.

This rearrangement joins TRBV27 to TRBJ2-1; D possibly corresponds to TRBD1 (5 bases). The CDR3 extends over 14 amino acids. Trimming took 2 bases from V and 7 from J, leaving 12 bases between them. In germline, CDR1 is MNHEY, CDR2 SMNVEV (reference sequence). The CDR3 here is CASSLTQGRNEQFF. The CDR3 DNA is TGTGCCAGCAGTTTAACCCAGGGTCGGAATGAGCAGTTCTTC.

The table lists this clone with a few counts. The rearrangement links TRBV11-2 to TRBJ2-1, with 14 bases lining up with TRBD2. The CDR3 totals 13 residues. Germline V gene sequence: CDR1 SGHAT, CDR2 FQNNGV. Germline trimming cut 11 bases from V and 7 bases from J; bases unmatched to any gene: 4. The CDR3 DNA reads TGTGCCCAAGGGACTAGCGGGAGTAATGAGCAGTTCTTC. Translation gives CAQGTSGSNEQFF.

This chain uses TRBV7-3 with TRBJ2-1; 11 bases match TRBD1. Germline assignment: CDR1 SGHTA and CDR2 FQGTGA. The junction had 8 bases not matched to a gene; V was cut back by 1 base and J by 6 bases. This CDR3 has 17 amino acids. This CDR3 reads CASSLRGGGTGGNEQFF. The CDR3 bases are TGTGCCAGCAGCTTAAGGGGTGGCGGGACAGGGGGCAATGAGCAGTTCTTC.

This sequence joins TRBV6-5 and TRBJ1-6; D is uncertain. V was trimmed by 6 bases and J by 3 bases, leaving 12 bases between them. The CDR3 is made up of 15 amino acids. In germline, CDR1 is MNHEY, CDR2 SVGAGI. This CDR3 reads CASRSSGFYNSPLHF. In DNA form, the CDR3 reads TGTGCCAGCAGGTCCTCCGGGTTCTATAATTCACCCCTCCACTTT.

The rearrangement links TRBV30 to TRBJ1-4; D unresolved. V gave up 4 bases and J gave up 8 bases, with 14 bases separating them. The V gene's germline CDR1 is GTSNPN and CDR2 SVGIG (reference sequence). This CDR3 has 13 residues. The CDR3 coding sequence is TGTGCCTGGACCCCTAGCGGGGTAGAAAAACTGTTTTTT. It is translated as CAWTPSGVEKLFF.

The genes are TRBV5-4 and TRBJ2-7; D remains ambiguous. Trimming left V 3 bases short and J 3 bases short, with 4 bases between. In germline, CDR1 is SGHNT, CDR2 YYREEE (reference sequence). The CDR3 is 11 residues long. DNA of the CDR3: TGTGCCAGCAGCTGGGGCTACGAGCAGTACTTC. Its translation is CASSWGYEQYF.

V usage is TRBV11-2 and J usage is TRBJ1-6; D is uncertain. This CDR3 is built from 15 residues. Germline lookup yields CDR1 SGHAT and CDR2 FQNNGV. Trimming left V 4 bases short and J 0 bases short, with 7 bases between. The CDR3 spells CASSSQSSYNSPLHF. The CDR3 bases are TGTGCCAGCAGCTCGCAGAGCTCCTATAATTCACCCCTCCACTTT.

The chain carries TRBV2 and TRBJ1-2; TRBD1 agrees at 7 bases. The trim removed 4 bases at V and 12 bases at J, leaving 8 bases unmatched. The germline gives CDR1 SNHLY, CDR2 FYNNEI. The CDR3 extends over 12 amino acids. The CDR3 region is CASSGDSLGNTF. CDR3 DNA sequence: TGTGCCAGCAGTGGGGACAGTCTGGGGAACACCTTC.

The V gene is TRBV27, the J gene TRBJ1-5; a weak D match, TRBD1 (5 bases). V was shortened by 5 bases and J by 4 bases, with 12 bases between the two germline ends. The germline V gene has CDR1 MNHEY and CDR2 SMNVEV (reference sequence). The CDR3 consists of 14 residues. In DNA, the CDR3 is TGTGCCAGCAGTCCTATCGGGGGAAATCAGCCCCAGCATTTT. Translated, it gives CASSPIGGNQPQHF.